A selection of T cell receptor beta chains follows, all from one sample in a study of control samples from healthy donors and cancer patients. The data were produced by immunoSEQ multiplex PCR, yet TCRdb's version contains in-frame clones alone and is incomplete. Of about 170,000 clones in the sample, approximately 92% are singletons; the top ten hold just over 2%. Material: blood. Every receptor here comes from a woman aged 40 to 49 in good health. The CDR3 runs from the conserved cysteine through the conserved F or W. The D gene is left open where the match is weak. Clone size is shown for a subset of rows, as once, few, many or a class of expanded clone.

J gene: TRBJ1-1; clone size: -; D gene: TRBD1; V gene: TRBV5-1; CDR3 protein: CASSQQGGNTEAFF; CDR3 DNA: TGCGCCAGCAGCCAACAGGGGGGAAACACTGAAGCTTTCTTT
J gene: TRBJ1-6; clone size: once; D gene: -; V gene: TRBV5-4; CDR3 protein: CASSSQGAFGTLHF; CDR3 DNA: TGTGCCAGCAGCTCACAGGGTGCCTTCGGCACCCTCCACTTT
J gene: TRBJ2-7; clone size: -; D gene: TRBD2; V gene: TRBV7-8; CDR3 protein: CASSLDLWAGEGEQYF; CDR3 DNA: TGTGCCAGCAGCTTAGACCTTTGGGCCGGGGAGGGCGAGCAGTACTTC
J gene: TRBJ2-2; clone size: -; D gene: -; V gene: TRBV7-6; CDR3 protein: CASSVLGVAGELFF; CDR3 DNA: TGTGCCAGCAGCGTTTTGGGCGTTGCCGGGGAGCTGTTTTTT
J gene: TRBJ1-1; clone size: few; D gene: -; V gene: TRBV7-8; CDR3 protein: CASSLAQGSEAFF; CDR3 DNA: TGTGCCAGCAGCTTAGCCCAAGGTTCTGAAGCTTTCTTT
J gene: TRBJ1-5; clone size: -; D gene: -; V gene: TRBV28; CDR3 protein: CASTNGAGRQPQHF; CDR3 DNA: TGTGCCAGCACCAACGGGGCAGGGAGGCAGCCCCAGCATTTT
J gene: TRBJ1-6; clone size: few; D gene: TRBD1; V gene: TRBV7-8; CDR3 protein: CASSSGQGGNSPLHF; CDR3 DNA: TGTGCCAGCAGCTCCGGACAGGGTGGAAATTCACCCCTCCACTTT
J gene: TRBJ1-5; clone size: -; D gene: -; V gene: TRBV6-1; CDR3 protein: CASSDSPPQDQPQHF; CDR3 DNA: TGTGCCAGCAGTGATTCTCCCCCGCAGGATCAGCCCCAGCATTTT
J gene: TRBJ1-2; clone size: -; D gene: -; V gene: TRBV7-2; CDR3 protein: CASSLTVSNYGYTF; CDR3 DNA: TGTGCCAGCAGCTTAACAGTTTCTAACTATGGCTACACCTTC
J gene: TRBJ2-5; clone size: -; D gene: TRBD1; V gene: TRBV7-6; CDR3 protein: CASSLAGTGTETQYF; CDR3 DNA: TGTGCCAGCAGCTTAGCGGGGACAGGGACTGAGACCCAGTACTTC
J gene: TRBJ2-3; clone size: -; D gene: -; V gene: TRBV13; CDR3 protein: CASSLAEYIGDTQYF; CDR3 DNA: TGTGCCAGCAGCTTAGCGGAGTACATAGGAGATACGCAGTATTTT
J gene: TRBJ2-2; clone size: -; D gene: TRBD2; V gene: TRBV4-1; CDR3 protein: CASSQDGTRRTGELFF; CDR3 DNA: TGCGCCAGCAGCCAAGATGGGACTAGACGCACCGGGGAGCTGTTTTTT
J gene: TRBJ2-7; clone size: -; D gene: TRBD1; V gene: TRBV20-1; CDR3 protein: CSASTRRDRSSYEQYF; CDR3 DNA: TGCAGTGCTAGTACCCGGAGGGACAGGTCAAGTTACGAGCAGTACTTC
J gene: TRBJ2-7; clone size: -; D gene: TRBD1; V gene: TRBV11-1; CDR3 protein: CASSPQGATYEQYF; CDR3 DNA: TGTGCCAGCAGCCCTCAGGGGGCGACCTACGAGCAGTACTTC
J gene: TRBJ2-2; clone size: -; D gene: TRBD2; V gene: TRBV3-1/TRBV3-2; CDR3 protein: CASSPLRTSGNTGELFF; CDR3 DNA: TGTGCCAGCAGCCCACTACGGACTAGCGGGAACACCGGGGAGCTGTTTTTT
J gene: TRBJ2-5; clone size: once; D gene: -; V gene: TRBV12-3/TRBV12-4; CDR3 protein: CASSRTSQETQYF; CDR3 DNA: TGTGCCAGCAGTCGGACAAGTCAAGAGACCCAGTACTTC
J gene: TRBJ1-1; clone size: -; D gene: -; V gene: TRBV5-4; CDR3 protein: CASSLGSQNTEAFF; CDR3 DNA: TGTGCCAGCAGCTTGGGCAGCCAGAACACTGAAGCTTTCTTT
J gene: TRBJ1-3; clone size: -; D gene: -; V gene: TRBV6-6; CDR3 protein: CASTSGRPTGNTIYF; CDR3 DNA: TGTGCCAGTACCTCGGGACGTCCGACTGGAAACACCATATATTTT
J gene: TRBJ2-5; clone size: -; D gene: TRBD2; V gene: TRBV27; CDR3 protein: CASSLGTSGGRETQYF; CDR3 DNA: TGTGCCAGCAGTTTAGGGACTAGCGGGGGCCGAGAGACCCAGTACTTC
J gene: TRBJ1-6; clone size: few; D gene: -; V gene: TRBV28; CDR3 protein: CASSPPRGYNSPLHF; CDR3 DNA: TGTGCCAGCAGTCCCCCCAGGGGATATAATTCACCCCTCCACTTT
J gene: TRBJ2-7; clone size: -; D gene: -; V gene: TRBV4-1; CDR3 protein: CASSQVPGTTYEQYF; CDR3 DNA: TGCGCCAGCAGCCAAGTTCCAGGTACAACCTACGAGCAGTACTTC
J gene: TRBJ2-1; clone size: -; D gene: -; V gene: TRBV10-3; CDR3 protein: CAISESWGLLDEQFF; CDR3 DNA: TGTGCCATCAGTGAGTCGTGGGGACTGTTAGATGAGCAGTTCTTC
J gene: TRBJ1-1; clone size: -; D gene: -; V gene: TRBV15; CDR3 protein: CATSRDRNLNTEAFF; CDR3 DNA: TGTGCCACCAGCAGAGATCGGAACTTGAACACTGAAGCTTTCTTT
J gene: TRBJ2-7; clone size: -; D gene: -; V gene: TRBV6-4; CDR3 protein: CASSDSRAQRHYEQYF; CDR3 DNA: TGTGCCAGCAGTGACTCGAGGGCACAGCGTCACTACGAGCAGTACTTC
J gene: TRBJ1-6; clone size: -; D gene: -; V gene: TRBV7-3; CDR3 protein: CASSLERNSPLHF; CDR3 DNA: TGTGCCAGCAGCTTAGAACGAAATTCACCCCTCCACTTT
J gene: TRBJ1-2; clone size: once; D gene: -; V gene: TRBV6-6; CDR3 protein: CASSYEGGSGYGYTF; CDR3 DNA: TGTGCCAGCAGTTACGAAGGGGGATCTGGATATGGCTACACCTTC
J gene: TRBJ1-6; clone size: -; D gene: TRBD1; V gene: TRBV19; CDR3 protein: CASSVQGAGNSPLHF; CDR3 DNA: TGTGCCAGTAGTGTACAGGGGGCGGGTAATTCACCCCTCCACTTT
J gene: TRBJ1-2; clone size: -; D gene: -; V gene: TRBV19; CDR3 protein: CASSKGPESYGYTF; CDR3 DNA: TGTGCCAGTAGTAAGGGCCCCGAGTCCTATGGCTACACCTTC
J gene: TRBJ1-2; clone size: -; D gene: -; V gene: TRBV28; CDR3 protein: CASSLTANYGYTF; CDR3 DNA: TGTGCCAGCAGTCTGACAGCTAACTATGGCTACACCTTC
J gene: TRBJ1-2; clone size: -; D gene: -; V gene: TRBV4-1; CDR3 protein: CASSQVQWDGYTF; CDR3 DNA: TGCGCCAGCAGCCAAGTACAGTGGGATGGCTACACCTTC
J gene: TRBJ1-1; clone size: -; D gene: TRBD1; V gene: TRBV27; CDR3 protein: CASSLIFEGTADEAFF; CDR3 DNA: TGTGCCAGCAGTTTGATCTTCGAGGGGACAGCGGATGAAGCTTTCTTT
J gene: TRBJ2-1; clone size: -; D gene: -; V gene: TRBV7-3; CDR3 protein: CASSLNVNGEQFF; CDR3 DNA: TGTGCCAGCAGCTTAAATGTGAATGGTGAGCAGTTCTTC
J gene: TRBJ2-3; clone size: -; D gene: TRBD2; V gene: TRBV7-6; CDR3 protein: CASSAWTSGGARDTQYF; CDR3 DNA: TGTGCCAGCAGCGCCTGGACTAGCGGGGGGGCCAGGGATACGCAGTATTTT
J gene: TRBJ2-5; clone size: -; D gene: TRBD2; V gene: TRBV4-2; CDR3 protein: CASSPLAGDQETQYF; CDR3 DNA: TGTGCCAGCAGCCCACTAGCGGGGGACCAAGAGACCCAGTACTTC
J gene: TRBJ2-3; clone size: -; D gene: -; V gene: TRBV5-1; CDR3 protein: CASSPSGQGYTDTQYF; CDR3 DNA: TGCGCCAGCAGCCCTTCGGGGCAGGGCTACACAGATACGCAGTATTTT
J gene: TRBJ1-1; clone size: -; D gene: TRBD1; V gene: TRBV19; CDR3 protein: CASISGTGSTEAFF; CDR3 DNA: TGTGCCAGTATATCCGGGACAGGGTCCACTGAAGCTTTCTTT
J gene: TRBJ1-5; clone size: -; D gene: -; V gene: TRBV5-1; CDR3 protein: CASKYQPQHF; CDR3 DNA: TGCGCCAGCAAGTATCAGCCCCAGCATTTT
J gene: TRBJ2-7; clone size: -; D gene: TRBD2; V gene: TRBV7-8; CDR3 protein: CASSPAGGGIAYEQYF; CDR3 DNA: TGTGCCAGCAGCCCAGCGGGGGGGGGAATCGCCTACGAGCAGTACTTC
J gene: TRBJ1-6; clone size: few; D gene: TRBD1; V gene: TRBV5-5; CDR3 protein: CASSLTGQGRSPLHF; CDR3 DNA: TGTGCCAGCAGCTTGACGGGACAGGGCCGTTCACCCCTCCACTTT
J gene: TRBJ1-5; clone size: -; D gene: TRBD1; V gene: TRBV19; CDR3 protein: CASSSRDRGFNQPQHF; CDR3 DNA: TGTGCCAGTAGTTCCCGGGACAGGGGCTTCAATCAGCCCCAGCATTTT
J gene: TRBJ1-5; clone size: few; D gene: -; V gene: TRBV28; CDR3 protein: CASSFGGRPQHF; CDR3 DNA: TGTGCCAGCAGTTTCGGGGGGCGACCCCAGCATTTT
J gene: TRBJ2-5; clone size: -; D gene: TRBD2; V gene: TRBV5-4; CDR3 protein: CASSRTSGVETQYF; CDR3 DNA: TGTGCCAGCAGCCGGACTAGCGGGGTTGAGACCCAGTACTTC
J gene: TRBJ2-2; clone size: -; D gene: TRBD1; V gene: TRBV4-1; CDR3 protein: CASSQTVLGQGGTGELFF; CDR3 DNA: TGCGCCAGCAGCCAAACTGTTTTGGGACAGGGAGGCACCGGGGAGCTGTTTTTT
J gene: TRBJ1-6; clone size: -; D gene: -; V gene: TRBV21-1; CDR3 protein: CASSKEEKKNSPLHF; CDR3 DNA: TGTGCCAGCAGCAAAGAAGAGAAGAAGAATTCACCCCTCCACTTT
J gene: TRBJ1-1; clone size: -; D gene: -; V gene: TRBV29-1; CDR3 protein: CGIQAWNTEAFF; CDR3 DNA: TGCGGCATACAGGCTTGGAACACTGAAGCTTTCTTT
J gene: TRBJ1-1; clone size: -; D gene: -; V gene: TRBV29-1; CDR3 protein: CSVGEMNTEAFF; CDR3 DNA: TGCAGCGTTGGCGAGATGAACACTGAAGCTTTCTTT
J gene: TRBJ2-6; clone size: -; D gene: -; V gene: TRBV7-6; CDR3 protein: CASRGSQGTGANVLTF; CDR3 DNA: TGTGCCAGCCGGGGATCCCAGGGGACTGGGGCCAACGTCCTGACTTTC
J gene: TRBJ1-2; clone size: -; D gene: TRBD1; V gene: TRBV5-1; CDR3 protein: CASSLGGTAHGYTF; CDR3 DNA: TGCGCCAGCAGCTTGGGAGGGACAGCCCATGGCTACACCTTC
J gene: TRBJ2-6; clone size: -; D gene: -; V gene: TRBV6-6; CDR3 protein: CASSGSGRLTGANVLTF; CDR3 DNA: TGTGCCAGCAGTGGATCCGGCAGGCTCACTGGGGCCAACGTCCTGACTTTC
J gene: TRBJ2-7; clone size: -; D gene: TRBD1; V gene: TRBV6-5; CDR3 protein: CASSYSTGGSYEQYF; CDR3 DNA: TGTGCCAGCAGTTACTCGACAGGGGGTTCGTACGAGCAGTACTTC
J gene: TRBJ2-6; clone size: -; D gene: -; V gene: TRBV5-1; CDR3 protein: CASSLLSSGANVLTF; CDR3 DNA: TGCGCCAGCAGCTTGTTAAGCTCTGGGGCCAACGTCCTGACTTTC
J gene: TRBJ2-5; clone size: -; D gene: -; V gene: TRBV7-3; CDR3 protein: CASSLGNGEPQYF; CDR3 DNA: TGTGCCAGCAGCTTAGGAAACGGGGAGCCCCAGTACTTC
J gene: TRBJ2-1; clone size: -; D gene: -; V gene: TRBV9; CDR3 protein: CASSVDGSNEQFF; CDR3 DNA: TGTGCCAGCAGCGTAGACGGATCCAATGAGCAGTTCTTC
J gene: TRBJ2-1; clone size: -; D gene: TRBD2; V gene: TRBV5-8; CDR3 protein: CASSPFFVGGNNEQFF; CDR3 DNA: TGTGCCAGCAGCCCGTTCTTTGTGGGGGGGAACAATGAGCAGTTCTTC
J gene: TRBJ2-2; clone size: -; D gene: -; V gene: TRBV6-5; CDR3 protein: CASSPSSRNTGELFF; CDR3 DNA: TGTGCCAGCAGTCCTAGCTCTCGGAACACCGGGGAGCTGTTTTTT
J gene: TRBJ2-2; clone size: -; D gene: -; V gene: TRBV10-2; CDR3 protein: CASSDVRAGELFF; CDR3 DNA: TGCGCCAGCAGTGATGTGAGGGCCGGGGAGCTGTTTTTT
J gene: TRBJ2-7; clone size: -; D gene: TRBD2; V gene: TRBV5-1; CDR3 protein: CASSRASGGKEQYF; CDR3 DNA: TGCGCCAGCAGTAGGGCTAGCGGGGGAAAGGAGCAGTACTTC
J gene: TRBJ2-4; clone size: -; D gene: -; V gene: TRBV11-2; CDR3 protein: CASSSLSGARNIQYF; CDR3 DNA: TGTGCCAGCAGCTCCCTGAGTGGAGCTAGGAACATTCAGTACTTC
J gene: TRBJ1-4; clone size: -; D gene: TRBD1; V gene: TRBV2; CDR3 protein: CASTGPRQGAQWDEKLFF; CDR3 DNA: TGTGCCAGCACTGGGCCGAGACAGGGGGCGCAATGGGATGAAAAACTGTTTTTT